This TCR beta chain was profiled in a study of identical twins. Unique molecular identifiers were present on the cDNA, and a universal primer site came from template switching. TCRdb re-analysed the 5' RACE reads in MiXCR, keeping a single row per CDR3 protein. The table shows 1.5 million to 2 million distinct CDR3 sequences, with around a third occurring only once. Concerning this clonotype: What it recognizes is unknown.

Study outcomes and limitations: The conclusions drew on cross-sectional statistical analysis instead of tracking the same donors. Among monozygotic twins, out-of-frame TCR alpha sharing exceeded what models predicted.

CDR1 DFQATT and CDR2 SNEGSKA come from the germline V gene (reference sequence). The trim removed 2 bases at V and 6 bases at J, leaving 13 bases unmatched. This CDR3 is 17 amino acids long. The sequenced sample was cord blood. The receptor's source is a newborn girl in good health. This rearrangement joins TRBV20-1 to TRBJ1-4, with 9 bases aligning to TRBD1. This CDR3 reads CSARPHIAHRGHEKLFF. Written as DNA, the CDR3 is TGCAGTGCTAGACCCCATATCGCCCACAGGGGGCATGAAAAACTGTTTTTT.